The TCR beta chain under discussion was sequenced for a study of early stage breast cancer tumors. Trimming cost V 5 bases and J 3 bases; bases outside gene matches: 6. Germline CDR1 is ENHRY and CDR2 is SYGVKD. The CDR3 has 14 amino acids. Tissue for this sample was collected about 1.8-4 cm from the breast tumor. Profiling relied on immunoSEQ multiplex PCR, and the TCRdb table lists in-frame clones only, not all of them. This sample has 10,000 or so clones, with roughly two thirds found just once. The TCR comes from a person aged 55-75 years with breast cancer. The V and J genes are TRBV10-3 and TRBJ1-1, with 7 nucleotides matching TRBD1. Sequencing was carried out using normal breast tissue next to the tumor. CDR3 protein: CAISKTGEDTEAFF. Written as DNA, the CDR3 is TGTGCCATCAGTAAAACAGGGGAAGACACTGAAGCTTTCTTT.